Presented here are 26 T cell receptor beta chains from one specimen sequenced in a study of blood T cell repertoires in COVID-19. Here immunoSEQ multiplex PCR was the method, and the copy in TCRdb shows in-frame clones only, minus some. The sample consists of roughly 250,000 clones, approximately 90% of them appearing once. Input material: peripheral blood. These receptors originate from a man aged 55 to 70 who had recovered from COVID-19.

The chain combines TRBV7-8 with TRBJ2-5; TRBD2 might be the D (6 bases). This CDR3 has 14 amino acids. Between the trimmed V and J ends, which lost 0 bases and 7 bases, there was a span of 12 bases. Germline V gene data show CDR1 as SGHVS and CDR2 as FQNEAQ. CDR3 bases: TGTGCCAGCAGCTTAGCGAGGTCCGGGGGGACCCAGTACTTC. Translating it yields CASSLARSGGTQYF.

V is TRBV5-4 and J is TRBJ1-6; D remains ambiguous. CDR1 and CDR2 from the germline V gene are SGHNT and YYREEE (reference sequence). Trimming removed 4 bases at V and 2 bases at J, with 7 bases between. This CDR3 has 14 amino acids. This CDR3 is CASSADTYNSPLHF. The CDR3 coding sequence is TGTGCCAGCAGCGCGGATACCTATAATTCACCCCTCCACTTT.

The chain employs TRBV11-3 and TRBJ1-5; D is perhaps TRBD1 (5 bases). This CDR3 is built from 17 residues. Deletions cut 7 bases from V and 4 bases from J, with 23 bases between. The germline CDR1 and CDR2 sequences are SGHNT and YENEEA. CDR3 DNA sequence: TGTGCCAGCATCCTGCCTGGGGGGTTAGCTCAGAATCAGCCCCAGCATTTT. Translation: CASILPGGLAQNQPQHF.

The chain is built from TRBV10-1 and TRBJ1-5, with D unclear. Germline assignment: CDR1 WNHNN and CDR2 SYGVQD (reference sequence). The CDR3 covers 15 residues. V lost 3 bases to trimming and J lost 0 bases, with 9 bases between them. The CDR3 region has the DNA TGCGCCAGCAGTGAATCCAGAGGTAGCAATCAGCCCCAGCATTTT. This codes for CASSESRGSNQPQHF.

With regard to this clone: The same CDR3 can be traced to other DNA sequences in this sample. The genes are TRBV9 and TRBJ2-3; D gene ambiguous. The CDR3 consists of 14 residues. V lost 0 bases and J lost 3, with 8 bases in between. Germline V gives CDR1 SGDLS, CDR2 YYNGEE. The CDR3 bases are TGTGCCAGCAGCGTAGGTGGCTCGACAGATACGCAGTATTTT. Residues: CASSVGGSTDTQYF.

V is TRBV7-2 and J is TRBJ1-5; TRBD1 agrees at 7 bases. The CDR3 length is 16 residues. Germline V gives CDR1 SGHTA, CDR2 FQGNSA. J gave up 1 base and V 2 bases, and 5 bases lay outside the gene matches. Here the CDR3 reads CASSLRLGQSNQPQHF. CDR3 coding DNA: TGTGCCAGCAGCTTAAGACTGGGACAGAGCAATCAGCCCCAGCATTTT.

The V call is TRBV24-1, the J call TRBJ2-3; 9 nucleotides align to TRBD2. The CDR3 totals 19 residues. The trim removed 0 bases at V and 4 bases at J, leaving 13 bases unmatched. CDR1 KGHDR and CDR2 SFDVKD come from the germline V gene. CDR3 coding DNA: TGTGCCACCAGTGATTTGAGGGTGGCGGGGGGGAGGTCGTCAGATACGCAGTATTTT. As protein: CATSDLRVAGGRSSDTQYF.

The genes are TRBV6-5 and TRBJ1-1; 7 bases are shared with TRBD1. V shed 4 bases, J shed 1 base, and the junction held 9 bases outside the gene matches. The CDR3 spans 16 residues. Germline values: CDR1 MNHEY, CDR2 SVGAGI. CDR3 sequence reads: CASSFRQGGGNTEAFF. CDR3 sequence (DNA): TGTGCCAGCAGTTTTAGACAGGGTGGAGGGAACACTGAAGCTTTCTTT.

The chain couples TRBV27 to TRBJ1-2; TRBD1 agrees at 7 bases. Germline CDR1 and CDR2: MNHEY and SMNVEV (reference sequence). V shed 2 bases, J shed 7 bases, and the junction held 4 bases outside the gene matches. The CDR3 is 13 residues long. CDR3 sequence: CASSLRQGLGYTF. The CDR3, as DNA: TGTGCCAGCAGTTTACGACAGGGACTTGGCTACACCTTC.

This sequence joins TRBV6-5 and TRBJ2-7, with 7 bases aligning to TRBD2. The J segment lost 6 bases and the V segment lost 0 bases, leaving 11 bases of the junction unmatched. This CDR3 has 16 amino acids. Germline V lookup: CDR1 MNHEY, CDR2 SVGAGI. The CDR3 DNA reads as TGTGCCAGCAGTTACTCGACGGGGGGTTTCGTCTCCGAGCAGTACTTC. Amino acid sequence: CASSYSTGGFVSEQYF.

To note about this clone: The same CDR3 can be traced to other DNA sequences in this sample. J is TRBJ2-7 and V is TRBV5-1; 7 bases agree with TRBD1. Germline V CDR1 and CDR2: SGHRS, YFSETQ. This CDR3 comprises 14 residues. Trimming at V came to 4 bases and at J to 0 bases, leaving 4 bases not matched to a gene. The CDR3 DNA reads as TGCGCCAGCAGCGTCACAGGGGACTCCTACGAGCAGTACTTC. The encoded protein is CASSVTGDSYEQYF.

The chain carries TRBV19 and TRBJ1-6; 9 nucleotides match TRBD1. CDR3 length equals 16 residues. Germline values: CDR1 LNHDA, CDR2 SQIVND (reference sequence). The junction had 5 bases not matched to a gene; V was cut back by 1 base and J by 7 bases. The CDR3 here is CASSIGTGVGNSPLHF. CDR3 sequence (DNA): TGTGCCAGTAGTATAGGGACAGGGGTTGGCAATTCACCCCTCCACTTT.

This chain joins TRBV11-3 and TRBJ2-2, with 11 bases fitting TRBD1. Germline lookup yields CDR1 SGHNT and CDR2 YENEEA. V lost 3 bases and J lost 7; bases outside the gene matches: 13. The CDR3 is 18 residues long. CDR3 coding DNA: TGTGCCAGCAGCTTCCGGACAGGGGGCGCAAAATTGGGCGGGGAGCTGTTTTTT. As protein: CASSFRTGGAKLGGELFF.

The chain links TRBV10-3 to TRBJ2-5; TRBD2 agrees at 8 bases. Germline loops: CDR1 ENHRY, CDR2 SYGVKD. The CDR3 has 14 amino acids. Unmatched junction bases numbered 6, after V lost 4 bases and J lost 5 bases. The CDR3, as DNA: TGTGCCATCAGTGCCGGACTAGCCGGGGAGACCCAGTACTTC. Protein: CAISAGLAGETQYF.

This chain joins TRBV5-4 and TRBJ2-5, with 10 bases that match TRBD1. In germline, CDR1 is SGHNT, CDR2 YYREEE (reference sequence). This CDR3 is 14 amino acids long. The V and J ends lost 4 bases and 5 bases, in that order; junction bases with no gene match: 5. The CDR3: CASSPGQGPETQYF. DNA for the CDR3: TGTGCCAGCAGCCCGGGACAGGGGCCCGAGACCCAGTACTTC.

The chain carries TRBV4-1 and TRBJ1-3; TRBD1 might be the D (6 bases). This CDR3 has 15 amino acids. The V end lost 0 bases, the J end lost 7 bases, and 13 bases lay between the germline ends. CDR1 is MGHRA, CDR2 YSYEKL, per germline. The DNA of the CDR3 is TGCGCCAGCAGCCAAGATCCTGCAGGGGTGAACACCATATATTTT. The encoded protein is CASSQDPAGVNTIYF.

The chain combines TRBV20-1 with TRBJ1-5; no definite D call. Trimming left V 3 bases short and J 2 bases short, with 11 bases between. Germline V CDR1 and CDR2: DFQATT, SNEGSKA (reference sequence). This CDR3 has 14 residues. The CDR3, as DNA: TGCAGTGCTAGTACCGGAGACGGCAATCAGCCCCAGCATTTT. As protein: CSASTGDGNQPQHF.

This rearrangement joins TRBV5-1 to TRBJ2-7; 8 bases fit TRBD1. The CDR3 consists of 14 residues. V was pared by 1 base and J by 3 bases, with 3 bases of the junction left unmatched. The germline gives CDR1 SGHRS, CDR2 YFSETQ. CDR3 DNA sequence: TGCGCCAGCAGCTTGCGGACAGGGTTCTACGAGCAGTACTTC. Translating it yields CASSLRTGFYEQYF.

The chain recombines TRBV7-6 with TRBJ2-5; D possibly corresponds to TRBD2 (6 bases). The ends were cut back, 5 bases at V and 1 base at J, with 8 bases in the middle. Germline values: CDR1 SGHVS, CDR2 FNYEAQ. The CDR3 totals 13 residues. The CDR3 loop reads CASSPGLQETQYF. The DNA for the CDR3 is TGTGCCAGCAGCCCGGGACTCCAAGAGACCCAGTACTTC. The full variable domain, rest sourced from reference TRBV7-6 and TRBJ2-5, is GAGVSQSPRYKVTKRGQDVALRCDPISGHVSLYWYRQALGQGPEFLTYFNYEAQQDKSGLPNDRFSAERPEGSISTLTIQRTEQRDSAMYRCASSPGLQETQYFGPGTRLLVL.

V and J are TRBV7-9 and TRBJ1-3; the match to TRBD1 covers 9 bases. The CDR3 has 14 amino acids. After removal of 3 bases from V and 8 bases from J, the junction contained 5 bases not matched to a gene. CDR1 is SEHNR, CDR2 FQNEAQ, per germline (reference sequence). Written as DNA, the CDR3 is TGTGCCAGCAGCTTGGGGACAGGGCTATACACCATATATTTT. Its translation: CASSLGTGLYTIYF.

The rearrangement joins TRBV5-1 to TRBJ1-2; weak D call: TRBD1 (6 bases). Germline CDR1 and CDR2: SGHRS and YFSETQ. Trimming removed 2 bases from V and 10 bases from J, with 18 bases in between. The length of the CDR3 is 14 residues. This CDR3 is CASSFGFQGTDYTF. The CDR3 nucleotides are TGCGCCAGCAGCTTTGGGTTTCAGGGGACGGACTACACCTTC.

The chain is built from TRBV5-3 and TRBJ2-5; weak D call: TRBD1 (6 bases). TRBV5-3 is designated an ORF whose function remains uncertain. The CDR3 runs 14 residues. V lost 0 bases to trimming and J lost 2 bases, with 8 bases between them. The CDR3 here is CARSLGGRQETQYF. The CDR3 DNA reads as TGTGCCAGAAGCTTGGGGGGGCGGCAAGAGACCCAGTACTTC.

A single count supports this clone. V and J are TRBV2 and TRBJ1-4, with D tentatively TRBD1 (6 bases). This CDR3 contains 15 residues. Germline V gene sequence: CDR1 SNHLY, CDR2 FYNNEI. Trimming shortened V by 5 bases and J by 5 bases, and 15 bases separated the two germline ends. The CDR3 DNA follows: TGTGCCAGCAGTACGCAGGACAGCCGGAATGAAAAACTGTTTTTT. This encodes CASSTQDSRNEKLFF.

As concerns this clone: The sample holds other DNA sequences that translate to the same CDR3. The rearrangement joins TRBV5-1 to TRBJ1-4; 7 positions agree with TRBD1. The CDR3 contains 14 residues. Germline trimming cut 4 bases from V and 5 bases from J; bases unmatched to any gene: 5. The V gene's germline CDR1 is SGHRS and CDR2 YFSETQ. The chain's CDR3 is CASSPGTANEKLFF. The CDR3 DNA sequence: TGCGCCAGCAGCCCGGGGACAGCGAATGAAAAACTGTTTTTT.

This sequence joins TRBV4-2 and TRBJ2-5, with D uncertain. Germline V CDR1 and CDR2: LGHNA, YNFKEQ. CDR3 size: 14 residues. Trimming shortened V by 0 bases and J by 5 bases, and 10 bases separated the two germline ends. The CDR3 bases are TGTGCCAGCAGCCAAGAGACCCCCGGGGAGACCCAGTACTTC. Protein product: CASSQETPGETQYF.

The chain couples TRBV12-5 to TRBJ2-1; weak D call: TRBD1 (6 bases). The CDR3 runs to 11 residues. The germline CDR1 and CDR2 sequences are LGHNT and FRNRAP. Trimming pared 4 bases from V and 10 bases from J, leaving 8 bases between. Here the CDR3 DNA reads TGTGCTAGTGGTTCAGGGGACGAGCAGTTCTTC. This translates into CASGSGDEQFF.